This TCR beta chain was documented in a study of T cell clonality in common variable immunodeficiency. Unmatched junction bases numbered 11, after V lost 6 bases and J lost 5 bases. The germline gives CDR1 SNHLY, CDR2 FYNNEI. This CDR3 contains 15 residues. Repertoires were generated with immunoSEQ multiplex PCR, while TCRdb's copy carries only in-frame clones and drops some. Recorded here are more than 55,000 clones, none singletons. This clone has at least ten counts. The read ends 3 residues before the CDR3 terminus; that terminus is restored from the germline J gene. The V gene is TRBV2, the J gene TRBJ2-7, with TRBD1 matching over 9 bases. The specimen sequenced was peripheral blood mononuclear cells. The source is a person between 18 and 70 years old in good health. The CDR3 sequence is CASSGDGTGSNEQYF. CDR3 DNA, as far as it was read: TGTGCCAGCAGCGGGGACGGGACAGGGTCCAACGAG.